Listed here is a single T cell receptor beta chain. Its antigen is still unknown. These data come from a study of cytomegalovirus exposure and HLA in healthy donors. For the study at large: Later, an analysis reported that the approximately 120 validation repertoires had used the same platform as the approximately 660 first-cohort repertoires. Overall study results and limits: The tendency of first-cohort TCR clusters to co-occur in the 120 or so validation repertoires was the finding of a later analysis. High sensitivity and specificity were reportedly achieved when the classifier diagnosed cytomegalovirus status.

Clones were read by immunoSEQ multiplex PCR, and TCRdb kept only the in-frame ones, dropping some. Among 130,000 or so clones listed, more than 80% were seen once. This clonotype was sampled from a woman aged 25 to 39 in good health and CMV-seropositive. The material sequenced was PBMCs.

This chain's CDR3 is CASSPWAGGYTDTQYF. For the CDR3, the DNA is TGTGCCAGCAGCCCGTGGGCGGGGGGTTACACAGATACGCAGTATTTT. The V gene is TRBV4-2, the J gene TRBJ2-3, with 8 bases fitting TRBD2. The junction had 8 bases not matched to a gene; V was cut back by 4 bases and J by 2 bases. CDR3 length: 16 residues. CDR1 LGHNA and CDR2 YNFKEQ come from the germline V gene.